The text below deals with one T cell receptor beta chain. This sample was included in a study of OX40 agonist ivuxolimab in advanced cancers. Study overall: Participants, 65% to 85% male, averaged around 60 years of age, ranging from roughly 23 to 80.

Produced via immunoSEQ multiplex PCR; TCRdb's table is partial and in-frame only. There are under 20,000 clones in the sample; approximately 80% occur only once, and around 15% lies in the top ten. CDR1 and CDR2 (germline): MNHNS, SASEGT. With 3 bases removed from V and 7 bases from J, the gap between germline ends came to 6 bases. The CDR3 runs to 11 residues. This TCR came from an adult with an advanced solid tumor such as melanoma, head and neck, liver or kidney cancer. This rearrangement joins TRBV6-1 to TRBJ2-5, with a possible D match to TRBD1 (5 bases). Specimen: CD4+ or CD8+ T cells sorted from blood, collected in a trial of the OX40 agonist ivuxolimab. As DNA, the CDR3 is TGTGCCAGCAGTGAGACAGTGACCCAGTACTTC. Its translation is CASSETVTQYF.